The text below deals with one T cell receptor (beta chain). The entry originates in a study of blood T cell repertoires in COVID-19. The CDR3 runs 22 residues. Between the trimmed V and J ends, which lost 6 bases and 1 base, there was a span of 35 bases. Per the germline V gene, CDR1 is MNHEY and CDR2 is SMNVEV (reference sequence). The authors' processing: For nucleated cells, counts were estimated from reference gene primer amplification. Sequencing used immunoSEQ multiplex PCR; TCRdb keeps in-frame clones, though not all of them. Clone size and the V and J calls come from that table; the DNA yielded D and trimming. The table records about 410,000 clones, around 91% of them present only once.

Sequenced input: peripheral blood. The genes are TRBV27 and TRBJ2-3, with D perhaps TRBD2 (7 bases). The clonotype comes from a woman in her 40s with COVID-19, enrolled during active disease. In DNA form, the CDR3 reads TGTGCCAGCAGACCGCAATTAAGGGGGGCGGCAACGGGGGGACTCCGCACAGATACGCAGTATTTT. Protein product: CASRPQLRGAATGGLRTDTQYF.